Shown below are 10 T cell receptor beta chains from a single sample sequenced in a study of T cell repertoires in cytomegalovirus infection. Each CDR3 protein is one row after TCRdb ran MiXCR on the reads. The data contain approximately 290,000 distinct CDR3 sequences, over 20% of them singletons. Sequenced: PBMCs. Receptors were obtained from a human donor in good health (CMV status not recorded). Some clones in this sample may be carry-over from other donors' samples.

This clonotype was observed at least ten times. The genes are TRBV7-2 and TRBJ1-3, with D perhaps matching TRBD1 (5 bases). The CDR3 is 15 residues long. Trimming cost V 5 bases and J 0 bases, with 11 bases left between them. Per the germline V gene, CDR1 is SGHTA and CDR2 is FQGNSA. For the CDR3, the DNA is TGTGCCAGCAGCCCCCAGGGTGTCTCTGGAAACACCATATATTTT. This translates into CASSPQGVSGNTIYF. Drawing the rest from reference TRBV7-2 and TRBJ1-3, the complete variable domain is GAGVSQSPSNKVTEKGKDVELRCDPISGHTALYWYRQSLGQGLEFLIYFQGNSAPDKSGLPSDRFSAERTGGSVSTLTIQRTQQEDSAVYLCASSPQGVSGNTIYFGEGSWLTVV.

This clonotype was recorded at least ten times. The rearrangement joins TRBV7-8 to TRBJ2-7; D unclear. The germline CDR1 and CDR2 sequences are SGHVS and FQNEAQ. With 5 bases removed from V and 0 bases from J, the gap between germline ends came to 17 bases. This CDR3 has 16 residues. The CDR3 protein is CASSPRSGPSSYEQYF. For the CDR3, the DNA is TGTGCCAGCAGCCCCCGGTCCGGGCCGAGCTCCTACGAGCAGTACTTC. Filled out from reference TRBV7-8 and TRBJ2-7, the complete variable domain reads GAGVSQSPRYKVAKRGQDVALRCDPISGHVSLFWYQQALGQGPEFLTYFQNEAQLDKSGLPSDRFFAERPEGSVSTLKIQRTQQEDSAVYLCASSPRSGPSSYEQYFGPGTRLTVT.

In this sample, this clonotype turned up many times. J is TRBJ1-5 and V is TRBV7-2; D not resolved. V lost 1 base and J 3 bases, leaving 7 bases between the germline ends. The CDR3 runs to 14 residues. The germline V gene encodes CDR1 SGHTA and CDR2 FQGNSA. The chain's CDR3 is CASSLGQYNQPQHF. CDR3 sequence (DNA): TGTGCCAGCAGCTTAGGGCAGTACAATCAGCCCCAGCATTTT.

The rearrangement joins TRBV5-5 to TRBJ2-2, with 9 bases identical to TRBD1. V gave up 4 bases and J gave up 3 bases; unmatched junction bases: 7. The CDR3 is made up of 16 amino acids. Germline values: CDR1 SGHKS, CDR2 YYEKEE (reference sequence). The CDR3 reads CASSKGQGRYTGELFF. DNA for the CDR3: TGTGCCAGCAGCAAGGGACAGGGCCGCTACACCGGGGAGCTGTTTTTT.

The rearrangement uses TRBV28 and TRBJ1-2; no clear D gene. V lost 5 bases to trimming and J lost 6 bases, with 22 bases between them. Germline V gene lookup returns CDR1 MDHEN and CDR2 SYDVKM. The CDR3 extends over 16 amino acids. The CDR3 protein is CASSPPSGPRINGYTF. Written as DNA, the CDR3 is TGTGCCAGCAGTCCCCCCTCCGGGCCCCGGATCAATGGCTACACCTTC.

V usage is TRBV7-9 and J usage is TRBJ2-1, with D tentatively TRBD2 (6 bases). Trimming left V 6 bases short and J 6 bases short, with 21 bases between. CDR1 is SEHNR and CDR2 is FQNEAQ in the germline V gene (reference sequence). The CDR3 loop spans 16 amino acids. Here the CDR3 DNA reads TGTGCCAGCAGTTCCCCGGCGGGTCCGGGGGTCAATGAGCAGTTCTTC. It yields the protein CASSSPAGPGVNEQFF.

The chain recombines TRBV29-1 with TRBJ2-5; maybe TRBD1 (5 bases). This CDR3 is built from 11 residues. V was pared by 1 base and J by 5 bases, with 5 bases between. Germline V gene data show CDR1 as SQVTM and CDR2 as ANQGSEA. The CDR3 nucleotides read TGCAGCGTTGAAGGGGGCGAGACCCAGTACTTC. This gives the protein CSVEGGETQYF. The full variable domain, completed using reference TRBV29-1 and TRBJ2-5, is SAVISQKPSRDICQRGTSLTIQCQVDSQVTMMFWYRQQPGQSLTLIATANQGSEATYESGFVIDKFPISRPNLTFSTLTVSNMSPEDSSIYLCSVEGGETQYFGPGTRLLVL.

This clonotype was counted a few times. The rearrangement links TRBV11-2 to TRBJ2-7; D is perhaps TRBD2 (5 bases). V was trimmed by 4 bases and J by 4 bases, leaving 8 bases between them. The germline gives CDR1 SGHAT, CDR2 FQNNGV. The CDR3 spans 12 residues. The CDR3 loop is CASSSGVYEQYF. The CDR3 coding sequence is TGTGCCAGCAGCTCCGGGGTTTACGAGCAGTACTTC. Together with reference TRBV11-2 and TRBJ2-7, the CDR3 gives the full variable domain: EAGVAQSPRYKIIEKRQSVAFWCNPISGHATLYWYQQILGQGPKLLIQFQNNGVVDDSQLPKDRFSAERLKGVDSTLKIQPAKLEDSAVYLCASSSGVYEQYFGPGTRLTVT.

This clonotype was seen many times. This sequence joins TRBV7-9 and TRBJ2-7; TRBD1 agrees at 7 bases. With 5 bases clipped from V and 6 bases from J, the junction kept 16 bases outside the gene matches. Germline V CDR1 and CDR2: SEHNR, FQNEAQ (reference sequence). The CDR3 sequence is 16 residues long. CDR3 in DNA: TGTGCCAGCAGCCGCATAGGACAGGTCTTCAAGGGCGAGCAGTACTTC. Amino acid sequence: CASSRIGQVFKGEQYF.

This chain uses TRBV12-3 or TRBV12-4 with TRBJ2-7; D is unresolved. CDR3 length: 14 residues. V lost 3 bases, J lost 3 bases, and 12 bases lay in between. The CDR3 loop is CASSFVTGVYEQYF. The CDR3 DNA reads TGTGCCAGCAGTTTTGTCACTGGGGTCTACGAGCAGTACTTC.